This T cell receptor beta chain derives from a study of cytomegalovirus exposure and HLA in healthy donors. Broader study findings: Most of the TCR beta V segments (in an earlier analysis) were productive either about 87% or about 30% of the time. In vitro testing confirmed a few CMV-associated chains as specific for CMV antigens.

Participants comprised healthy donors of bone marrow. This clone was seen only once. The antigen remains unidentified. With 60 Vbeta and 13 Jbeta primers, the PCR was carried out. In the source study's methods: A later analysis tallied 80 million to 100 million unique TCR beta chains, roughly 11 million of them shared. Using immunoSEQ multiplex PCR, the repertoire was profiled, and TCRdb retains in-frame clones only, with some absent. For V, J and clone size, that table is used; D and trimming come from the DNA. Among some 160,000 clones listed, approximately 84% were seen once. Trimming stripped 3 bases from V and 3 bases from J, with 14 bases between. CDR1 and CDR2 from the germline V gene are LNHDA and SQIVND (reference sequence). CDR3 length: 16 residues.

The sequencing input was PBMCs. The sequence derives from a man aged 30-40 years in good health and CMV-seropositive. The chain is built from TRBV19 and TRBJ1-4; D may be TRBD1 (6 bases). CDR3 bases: TGTGCCAGTAGTATCGTCCGGGCAGGGGCTAATGAAAAACTGTTTTTT. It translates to CASSIVRAGANEKLFF.